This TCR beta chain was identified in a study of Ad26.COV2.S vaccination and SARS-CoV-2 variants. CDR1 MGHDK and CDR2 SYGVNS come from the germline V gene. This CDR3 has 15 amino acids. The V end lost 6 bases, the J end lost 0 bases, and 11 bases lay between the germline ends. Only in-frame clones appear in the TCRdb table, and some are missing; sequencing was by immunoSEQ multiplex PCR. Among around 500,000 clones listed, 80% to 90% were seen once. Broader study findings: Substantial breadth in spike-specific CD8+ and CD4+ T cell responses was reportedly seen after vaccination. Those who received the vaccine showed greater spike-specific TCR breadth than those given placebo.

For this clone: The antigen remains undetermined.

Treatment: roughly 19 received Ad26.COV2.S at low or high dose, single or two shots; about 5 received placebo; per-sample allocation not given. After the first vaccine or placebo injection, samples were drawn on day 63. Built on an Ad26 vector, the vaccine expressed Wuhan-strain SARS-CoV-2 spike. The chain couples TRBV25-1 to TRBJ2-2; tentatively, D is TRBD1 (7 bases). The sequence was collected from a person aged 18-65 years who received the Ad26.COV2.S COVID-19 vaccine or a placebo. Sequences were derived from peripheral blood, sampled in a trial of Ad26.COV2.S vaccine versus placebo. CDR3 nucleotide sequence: TGTGCCAGCAGCGGCGGGACAGCGAACACCGGGGAGCTGTTTTTT. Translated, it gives CASSGGTANTGELFF. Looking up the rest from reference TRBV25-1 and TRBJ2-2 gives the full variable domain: EADIYQTPRYLVIGTGKKITLECSQTMGHDKMYWYQQDPGMELHLIHYSYGVNSTEKGDLSSESTVSRIRTEHFPLTLESARPSHTSQYLCASSGGTANTGELFFGEGSRLTVL.